The 26 T cell receptor beta chains reported below all come from one sample, sequenced in a study of T cells in Graves' hyperthyroidism and ophthalmopathy (dated by TCRdb to between 2019 and 2020). Libraries were constructed by multiplex PCR. Sequencer: Illumina HiSeq 2000. TCR beta CDR3 regions were amplified from RNA transcripts. For the first round of RT-PCR on the TCR CDR3, the HTBI primer set was used together with the Qiagen OneStep RT-PCR kit. TCRdb reprocessing: public reads trimmed at Q25 with fastp, clones called with MiXCR, in-frame beta chains kept. Rows merge per CDR3 protein into single entries with the most common DNA and genes. This sample holds hundreds of thousands of distinct CDR3 sequences; around a fifth were observed only once. Together, the top ten hold around 54% of the sample. Input material: blood. The receptors come from a woman in her 70s with Graves' ophthalmopathy.

This clonotype was found a few times. The rearrangement uses TRBV7-2 and TRBJ1-5, with 9 bases identical to TRBD1. Unmatched junction bases numbered 4, after V lost 5 bases and J lost 5 bases. Germline CDR1 is SGHTA and CDR2 is FQGNSA. The CDR3 has 14 amino acids. The chain's CDR3 is CASSQWTGDQPQHF. As DNA, the CDR3 is TGTGCCAGCAGCCAATGGACAGGGGATCAGCCCCAGCATTTT.

This clonotype has at least ten counts. The chain recombines TRBV28 with TRBJ2-5; tentative D call: TRBD2 (6 bases). CDR1 is MDHEN and CDR2 is SYDVKM in the germline V gene. The CDR3 extends over 15 amino acids. V shed 6 bases and J shed 2 bases, with 16 bases lying between them. CDR3 DNA: TGTGCCAGCAGCGGAACTAGCCTAATACAAGAGACCCAGTACTTC. Amino acid sequence: CASSGTSLIQETQYF.

The V and J genes are TRBV19 and TRBJ2-7, with 8 bases fitting TRBD2. V was clipped by 5 bases and J by 0 bases; unmatched bases: 9. The CDR3 is made up of 16 amino acids. Germline lookup yields CDR1 LNHDA and CDR2 SQIVND (reference sequence). CDR3 sequence (DNA): TGTGCCAGTAGTCCCGGGACTAGGTCGTACTCCTACGAGCAGTACTTC. It encodes CASSPGTRSYSYEQYF.

As regards this clonotype: A read error may explain this, as a much larger clone is one base away. The chain joins TRBV7-3 to TRBJ2-1; D remains ambiguous. Germline CDR1 reads SGHTA; CDR2 reads FQGTGA. V dropped 5 bases and J dropped 6 bases, with 5 bases sitting between them. This CDR3 has 11 amino acids. The CDR3 is CASSNLNEQFF. The CDR3 bases are TGTGCCAGCAGCAACCTCAATGAGCAGTTCTTC.

The chain employs TRBV5-1 and TRBJ2-7; the match to TRBD1 covers 9 bases. CDR3 length: 12 residues. CDR1 and CDR2 (germline): SGHRS, YFSETQ. The V segment lost 5 bases and the J segment 6 bases; nucleotides outside the gene matches: 3. DNA for the CDR3: TGCGCCAGCAGTACAGGGGGCGGCGAGCAGTACTTC. Its translation: CASSTGGGEQYF.

The chain recombines TRBV2 with TRBJ2-6; 9 bases map to TRBD1. Trimming removed 4 bases from V and 4 bases from J; junction bases left unmatched: 5. CDR3 length equals 16 residues. Germline CDR1 SNHLY, CDR2 FYNNEI. The CDR3: CASSGNRGRGANVLTF. Written as DNA, the CDR3 is TGTGCCAGCAGTGGGAACAGGGGGCGAGGGGCCAACGTCCTGACTTTC.

In this sample, this clonotype turned up a few times. The chain couples TRBV29-1 to TRBJ2-1, with a possible D match to TRBD2 (6 bases). The V and J ends lost 4 bases and 5 bases respectively, with 21 bases between them. The V gene's germline CDR1 is SQVTM and CDR2 ANQGSEA. The CDR3 covers 16 residues. The CDR3 DNA is TGCAGCGTTGTTTTTGGTTGGATTAGCGGACACAATGAGCAGTTCTTC. Amino acid sequence: CSVVFGWISGHNEQFF.

The rearrangement links TRBV12-3 or TRBV12-4 to TRBJ1-1; the match to TRBD1 covers 12 bases. V lost 6 bases to trimming and J lost 9 bases; unmatched junction nucleotides: 8. The CDR3 contains 14 residues. The CDR3 here is CASSPGQGALQAFF. CDR3 nucleotide sequence: TGTGCCAGCAGCCCGGGACAGGGGGCTTTACAAGCTTTCTTT.

This clonotype was counted ten times or more. The rearrangement joins TRBV6-1 to TRBJ2-7; 10 bases match TRBD1. Trimming took 6 bases from V and 6 from J; bases not matched to a gene: 5. The length of the CDR3 is 13 residues. Germline lookup yields CDR1 MNHNS and CDR2 SASEGT. The CDR3 sequence is CASRDRGTREQYF. The CDR3 DNA reads as TGTGCCAGCAGGGACAGGGGGACCCGCGAGCAGTACTTC.

The J gene is TRBJ2-1, the V gene TRBV5-1; 10 bases map to TRBD1. Germline V gives CDR1 SGHRS, CDR2 YFSETQ. Unmatched junction bases numbered 13, after V lost 3 bases and J lost 7 bases. This CDR3 has 17 amino acids. CDR3 residues: CASSSPGTGEFRNEQFF. In nucleotides, the CDR3 is TGCGCCAGCAGCTCACCCGGGACAGGGGAGTTTAGGAATGAGCAGTTCTTC.

This chain joins TRBV10-3 and TRBJ1-5; no clear D gene. With 4 bases removed from V and 5 bases from J, the gap between germline ends came to 6 bases. Germline CDR1 ENHRY, CDR2 SYGVKD. This CDR3 region has 12 residues. CDR3 in amino acids: CAISGRDQPQHF. CDR3 nucleotides: TGTGCCATCAGTGGAAGGGATCAGCCCCAGCATTTT.

The table lists this clonotype with a few counts. The chain's CDR3 is CSADPPGQGAYGGTEAFF. CDR3 DNA sequence: TGCAGTGCAGACCCCCCAGGACAGGGGGCTTACGGGGGCACTGAAGCTTTCTTT. This chain connects TRBV20-1 to TRBJ1-1; 11 nucleotides line up with TRBD1. V gave up 6 bases and J gave up 4 bases; unmatched junction bases: 19. The CDR3 is made up of 18 amino acids. The germline V gene encodes CDR1 DFQATT and CDR2 SNEGSKA (reference sequence).

The V gene is TRBV5-6, the J gene TRBJ2-3; perhaps TRBD1 as D (5 bases). This CDR3 is 15 amino acids long. Between the trimmed V and J ends, which lost 0 bases and 6 bases, there was a span of 14 bases. CDR1 is SGHDT, CDR2 YYEEEE, per germline. The CDR3 coding sequence is TGTGCCAGCAGCTTGGGGGGCAGGATCTCTGATACGCAGTATTTT. Residues: CASSLGGRISDTQYF.

This rearrangement joins TRBV19 to TRBJ2-2; a weak D match, TRBD2 (6 bases). Looked up from germline, CDR1 is LNHDA and CDR2 is SQIVND (reference sequence). V gave up 9 bases and J gave up 0 bases, with 17 bases separating them. This CDR3 spans 16 amino acids. CDR3 DNA: TGTGCCAGCAAACCACATAGCGGAGCGAACACCGGGGAGCTGTTTTTT. Amino acid sequence: CASKPHSGANTGELFF.

This sequence joins TRBV6-2 or TRBV6-3 and TRBJ1-2, with 7 bases fitting TRBD1. Germline V lookup: CDR1 MNHEY, CDR2 SVGEGT. The V segment lost 0 bases and the J segment 5 bases; nucleotides outside the gene matches: 9. This CDR3 is 16 amino acids long. The CDR3 DNA reads TGTGCCAGCAGTTACTCGAGTAAGGGCAGGGGGTATGGCTACACCTTC. Protein sequence: CASSYSSKGRGYGYTF.

The genes are TRBV20-1 and TRBJ2-3; 13 bases map to TRBD2. This CDR3 comprises 17 residues. V trimming: 0 bases; J trimming: 10 bases; junction bases outside the gene matches: 13. Germline V gene sequence: CDR1 DFQATT, CDR2 SNEGSKA (reference sequence). The CDR3 is CSARDSGLAGVPTAQYF. The CDR3 DNA reads TGCAGTGCTAGAGATTCCGGACTAGCGGGAGTCCCCACAGCGCAGTATTTT.

This clonotype has only a few counts. The chain employs TRBV7-2 and TRBJ1-1; unclear D gene. This CDR3 spans 13 amino acids. CDR1 SGHTA and CDR2 FQGNSA come from the germline V gene. Trimming left V 3 bases short and J 4 bases short, with 9 bases between. The CDR3 DNA reads as TGTGCCAGCAGCTTCGCCCCGAGCACTGAAGCTTTCTTT. Translated: CASSFAPSTEAFF.

Ten or more counts support this clonotype. The genes are TRBV7-2 and TRBJ2-1, with no clear D. The CDR3 sequence is 11 residues long. Per germline, CDR1 SGHTA and CDR2 FQGNSA. V was shortened by 5 bases and J by 6 bases, with 5 bases between the two germline ends. The CDR3 coding sequence is TGTGCCAGCAGCGCTAGCAATGAGCAGTTCTTC. Protein product: CASSASNEQFF. Full variable domain (remainder filled in from reference TRBV7-2 and TRBJ2-1): GAGVSQSPSNKVTEKGKDVELRCDPISGHTALYWYRQSLGQGLEFLIYFQGNSAPDKSGLPSDRFSAERTGGSVSTLTIQRTQQEDSAVYLCASSASNEQFFGPGTRLTVL.

This clonotype was detected ten times or more. J is TRBJ2-7 and V is TRBV6-1, with 7 bases that match TRBD1. The germline V gene encodes CDR1 MNHNS and CDR2 SASEGT. This CDR3 comprises 14 residues. Trimming took 9 bases from V and 2 from J; bases not matched to a gene: 10. The CDR3, as DNA: TGTGCCAGTCACCTAGGGACAGTGGCCTACGAGCAGTACTTC. Its translation: CASHLGTVAYEQYF.

This sequence joins TRBV19 and TRBJ1-2; the D gene is possibly TRBD1 (5 bases). The CDR3 extends over 14 amino acids. Germline values: CDR1 LNHDA, CDR2 SQIVND (reference sequence). V gave up 5 bases and J gave up 2 bases, with 12 bases separating them. CDR3 protein: CASSFSTANYGYTF. The CDR3, as DNA: TGTGCCAGTAGTTTCTCGACAGCAAACTATGGCTACACCTTC.

This clonotype was observed a handful of times. The rearrangement joins TRBV5-5 to TRBJ2-2, with unresolved D. CDR3 size: 15 residues. CDR1 is SGHKS and CDR2 is YYEKEE in the germline V gene (reference sequence). Trimming took off 6 bases at V and 0 bases at J, with 12 bases between the two ends. The CDR3 bases are TGTGCCAGCATCAATCGGCACACGAACACCGGGGAGCTGTTTTTT. Translated: CASINRHTNTGELFF.

The chain couples TRBV30 to TRBJ2-2; 7 nucleotides agree with TRBD2. This CDR3 region has 17 residues. V shed 0 bases, J shed 1 base, and the junction held 8 bases outside the gene matches. CDR1 GTSNPN and CDR2 SVGIG come from the germline V gene (reference sequence). CDR3 protein: CAWSVHPQRGNTGELFF. CDR3 coding DNA: TGTGCCTGGAGTGTACATCCCCAGCGGGGGAACACCGGGGAGCTGTTTTTT.

This clonotype turned up a few times. The V and J genes are TRBV5-4 and TRBJ1-4; possible D gene TRBD1, 6 bases. CDR3 length: 15 residues. From germline, CDR1 is SGHNT and CDR2 YYREEE (reference sequence). Trimming stripped 2 bases from V and 3 bases from J, with 11 bases between. CDR3 bases: TGTGCCAGCAGCTTACAGGGTCCACCTAATGAAAAACTGTTTTTT. This encodes CASSLQGPPNEKLFF.

This clonotype has a handful of counts. V usage is TRBV7-2 and J usage is TRBJ1-1; D is unclear. The CDR3 extends over 18 amino acids. Trimming pared 1 base from V and 1 base from J, leaving 19 bases between. In germline, CDR1 is SGHTA, CDR2 FQGNSA. The chain's CDR3 is CASSLGLGWAAGNTEAFF. The CDR3 bases are TGTGCCAGCAGCTTAGGCTTAGGGTGGGCAGCTGGGAACACTGAAGCTTTCTTT.

This clonotype was seen more than once but under ten times. This chain connects TRBV15 to TRBJ1-1; D ambiguous. Trimming shortened V by 0 bases and J by 0 bases, and 8 bases separated the two germline ends. The germline gives CDR1 LNHNV, CDR2 YYDKDF (reference sequence). The CDR3 has 15 residues. CDR3 coding DNA: TGTGCCACCAGCAGAGATCGACGCATGAACACTGAAGCTTTCTTT. Its translation is CATSRDRRMNTEAFF.

There are a few counts of this clonotype. The V gene is TRBV6-1, the J gene TRBJ2-1, with D unresolved. This CDR3 spans 15 amino acids. Trimming took 3 bases from V and 4 from J, leaving 13 bases between them. Germline-derived CDR1 and CDR2 are MNHNS and SASEGT. The CDR3 DNA sequence: TGTGCCAGCAGTGATCTCCCCGGTACTTACAATGAGCAGTTCTTC. It specifies CASSDLPGTYNEQFF.